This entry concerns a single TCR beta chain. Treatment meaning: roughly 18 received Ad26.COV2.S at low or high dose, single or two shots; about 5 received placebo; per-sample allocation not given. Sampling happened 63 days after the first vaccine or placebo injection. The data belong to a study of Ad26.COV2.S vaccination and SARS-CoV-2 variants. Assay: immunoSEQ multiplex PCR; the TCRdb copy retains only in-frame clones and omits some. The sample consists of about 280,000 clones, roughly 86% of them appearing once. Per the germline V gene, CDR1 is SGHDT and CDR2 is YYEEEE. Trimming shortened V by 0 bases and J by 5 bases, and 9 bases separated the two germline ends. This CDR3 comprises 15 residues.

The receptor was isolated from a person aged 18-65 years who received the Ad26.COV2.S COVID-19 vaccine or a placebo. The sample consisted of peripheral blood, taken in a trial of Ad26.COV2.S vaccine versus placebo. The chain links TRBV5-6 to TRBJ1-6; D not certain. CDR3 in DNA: TGTGCCAGCAGCTTGGGACCAGCTAATAATTCACCCCTCCACTTT. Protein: CASSLGPANNSPLHF. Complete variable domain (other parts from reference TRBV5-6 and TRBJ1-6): DAGVTQSPTHLIKTRGQQVTLRCSPKSGHDTVSWYQQALGQGPQFIFQYYEEEERQRGNFPDRFSGHQFPNYSSELNVNALLLGDSALYLCASSLGPANNSPLHFGNGTRLTVT.